This T cell receptor beta chain appears in the sequencing data of a study of blood T cell repertoires in COVID-19. At the level of the study: COVID-19 samples collected from the United States, Italy and Spain covered acute and convalescent phases.

Here immunoSEQ multiplex PCR was the method, and the copy in TCRdb shows in-frame clones only, minus some. Here the sample spans about 380,000 clones, around 85% being singletons. The sequencing sample was made of peripheral blood. This receptor was identified in a woman between 18 and 29 years old with acute or convalescent COVID-19.

CDR3 sequence: CASGDGSQQESVYEQYF. The DNA for the CDR3 is TGTGCTAGTGGTGACGGGAGTCAACAGGAATCTGTATACGAGCAGTACTTC. V and J are TRBV12-5 and TRBJ2-7, with D possibly being TRBD2 (6 bases). V shed 5 bases and J shed 4 bases, with 24 bases lying between them. The germline V gene encodes CDR1 LGHNT and CDR2 FRNRAP. This CDR3 is 17 amino acids long.